The 9 T cell receptor beta chains reported below all come from one sample, sequenced in a study of blood T cell repertoires in COVID-19. Produced via immunoSEQ multiplex PCR; TCRdb's table is partial and in-frame only. The table shows fewer than 65,000 clones, with more than 80% occurring only once. Sequencing was done on a sample of peripheral blood. The receptors here all came from a woman aged 55-69 years with COVID-19, enrolled during active disease.

The chain uses TRBV28 and TRBJ1-6; a weak D match, TRBD1 (6 bases). V was trimmed by 1 base and J by 7 bases, leaving 14 bases between them. The germline CDR1 and CDR2 sequences are MDHEN and SYDVKM. This CDR3 has 16 amino acids. Here the CDR3 DNA reads TGTGCCAGCAGTTTATTGCGGGGGCAAGGGAATTCACCCCTCCACTTT. Amino acid sequence: CASSLLRGQGNSPLHF.

This clone was picked up one time. The chain couples TRBV7-2 to TRBJ2-7; the match to TRBD2 covers 8 bases. V lost 1 base, J lost 2 bases, and 10 bases stayed unmatched. The CDR3 sequence is 17 residues long. CDR1 and CDR2 (germline): SGHTA, FQGNSA. The CDR3 is CASSLVGLAGAPYEQYF. In nucleotides, the CDR3 is TGTGCCAGCAGCTTAGTGGGTCTAGCGGGTGCGCCCTACGAGCAGTACTTC.

This sequence joins TRBV11-3 and TRBJ2-3, with 9 positions matching TRBD2. The CDR3 is 16 residues long. Looked up from germline, CDR1 is SGHNT and CDR2 is YENEEA. V lost 2 bases and J lost 4; bases outside the gene matches: 7. The DNA for the CDR3 is TGTGCCAGCAGCTTACCGGGACTAGCCAGCGCAGATACGCAGTATTTT. Protein product: CASSLPGLASADTQYF.

This clone was found once. The gene calls are TRBV5-4 and TRBJ2-1; 10 bases agree with TRBD2. V lost 2 bases and J lost 7; bases outside the gene matches: 6. Looked up from germline, CDR1 is SGHNT and CDR2 is YYREEE (reference sequence). The CDR3 loop spans 15 amino acids. In DNA form, the CDR3 reads TGTGCCAGCAGCTTAAGCGGGAGGGGGTGGAATGAGCAGTTCTTC. Encoded protein: CASSLSGRGWNEQFF. Drawing the rest from reference TRBV5-4 and TRBJ2-1, the complete variable domain is ETGVTQSPTHLIKTRGQQVTLRCSSQSGHNTVSWYQQALGQGPQFIFQYYREEENGRGNFPPRFSGLQFPNYSSELNVNALELDDSALYLCASSLSGRGWNEQFFGPGTRLTVL.

The V gene is TRBV9, the J gene TRBJ2-1, with 9 bases fitting TRBD2. The ends lost 0 bases at V and 4 bases at J; junction bases unmatched: 5. CDR1 and CDR2 from the germline V gene are SGDLS and YYNGEE. The CDR3 is 16 amino acids. The CDR3 loop reads CASSVGAAGGYNEQFF. The CDR3 DNA follows: TGTGCCAGCAGCGTAGGGGCAGCGGGAGGATACAATGAGCAGTTCTTC.

V gene TRBV6-4 combines with J gene TRBJ2-1, with 9 bases matching TRBD2. This CDR3 is 14 amino acids long. Unmatched junction bases numbered 5, after V lost 5 bases and J lost 6 bases. CDR1 MRHNA and CDR2 SNTAGT come from the germline V gene. The CDR3 region has the DNA TGTGCCAGCAGTCAAGCGGGAGGCTTCAATGAGCAGTTCTTC. It is translated as CASSQAGGFNEQFF.

The genes are TRBV24-1 and TRBJ2-5; D gene unclear. The CDR3 is 12 amino acids. Germline V gives CDR1 KGHDR, CDR2 SFDVKD. V lost 3 bases, J lost 8 bases, and 9 bases lay in between. CDR3 bases: TGTGCCACCAGTGATCCCGTGGCTACCCAGTACTTC. Residues: CATSDPVATQYF.

V is TRBV9 and J is TRBJ1-6; D possibly corresponds to TRBD1 (5 bases). Trimming cost V 4 bases and J 7 bases, with 12 bases left between them. CDR1 is SGDLS, CDR2 YYNGEE, per germline. CDR3 length equals 14 residues. The CDR3 DNA is TGTGCCAGCAGCTCCAAGGGGCTCAATTCACCCCTCCACTTT. It codes for CASSSKGLNSPLHF.

In this sample, this clone turned up once. The rearrangement joins TRBV11-3 to TRBJ1-1; unclear D gene. V lost 1 base, J lost 4 bases, and 13 bases lay in between. The CDR3 has 15 residues. Germline CDR1 is SGHNT and CDR2 is YENEEA. The CDR3 loop reads CASSLARPGSTEAFF. For the CDR3, the DNA is TGTGCCAGCAGCTTAGCACGGCCTGGGAGCACTGAAGCTTTCTTT.